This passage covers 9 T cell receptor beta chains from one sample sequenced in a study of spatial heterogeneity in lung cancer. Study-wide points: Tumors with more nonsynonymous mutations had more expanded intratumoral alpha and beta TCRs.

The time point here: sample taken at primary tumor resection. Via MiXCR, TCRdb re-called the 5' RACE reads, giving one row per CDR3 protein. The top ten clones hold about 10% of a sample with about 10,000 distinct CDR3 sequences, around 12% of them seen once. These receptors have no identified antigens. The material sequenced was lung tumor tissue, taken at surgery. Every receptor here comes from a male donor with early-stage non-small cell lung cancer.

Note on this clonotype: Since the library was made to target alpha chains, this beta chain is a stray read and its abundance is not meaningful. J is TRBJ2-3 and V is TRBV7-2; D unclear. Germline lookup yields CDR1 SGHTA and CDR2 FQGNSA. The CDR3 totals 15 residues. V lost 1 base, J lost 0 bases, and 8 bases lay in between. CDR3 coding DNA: TGTGCCAGCAGCTTAGACTATTTGAGCACAGATACGCAGTATTTT. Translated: CASSLDYLSTDTQYF.

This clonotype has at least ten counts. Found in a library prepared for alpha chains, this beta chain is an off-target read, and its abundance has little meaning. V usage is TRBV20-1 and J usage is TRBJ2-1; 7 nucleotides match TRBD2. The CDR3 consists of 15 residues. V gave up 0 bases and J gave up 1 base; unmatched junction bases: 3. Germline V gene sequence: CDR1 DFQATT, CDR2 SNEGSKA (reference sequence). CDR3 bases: TGCAGTGCTAGAGAGCTCGGGAGGTCCTACAATGAGCAGTTCTTC. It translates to CSARELGRSYNEQFF.

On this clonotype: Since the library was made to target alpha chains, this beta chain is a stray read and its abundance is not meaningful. The CDR3 loop is CASSYSTGETEAFF. CDR3 in DNA: TGTGCCAGCAGTTACTCGACAGGGGAAACTGAAGCTTTCTTT. The genes are TRBV6-5 and TRBJ1-1, with TRBD1 matching over 8 bases. The CDR3 is 14 residues long. Germline V CDR1 and CDR2: MNHEY, SVGAGI. With 0 bases clipped from V and 5 bases from J, the junction kept 2 bases outside the gene matches.

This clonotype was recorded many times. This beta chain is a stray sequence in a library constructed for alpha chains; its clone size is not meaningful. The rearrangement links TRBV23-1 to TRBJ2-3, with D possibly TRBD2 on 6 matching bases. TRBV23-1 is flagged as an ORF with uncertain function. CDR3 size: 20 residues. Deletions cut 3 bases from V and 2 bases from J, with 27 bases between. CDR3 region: CASSHIPGTVRGDFTDTQYF. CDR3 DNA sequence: TGCGCCAGCAGTCACATACCCGGGACGGTGCGGGGAGACTTCACAGATACGCAGTATTTT.

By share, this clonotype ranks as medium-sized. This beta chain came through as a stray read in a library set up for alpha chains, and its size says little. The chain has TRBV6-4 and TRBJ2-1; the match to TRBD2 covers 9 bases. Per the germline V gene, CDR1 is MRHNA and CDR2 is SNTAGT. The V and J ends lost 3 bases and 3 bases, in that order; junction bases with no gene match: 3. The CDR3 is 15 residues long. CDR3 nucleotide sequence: TGTGCCAGCAGTGAGGGTAGCGGGGGCTACAATGAGCAGTTCTTC. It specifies CASSEGSGGYNEQFF.

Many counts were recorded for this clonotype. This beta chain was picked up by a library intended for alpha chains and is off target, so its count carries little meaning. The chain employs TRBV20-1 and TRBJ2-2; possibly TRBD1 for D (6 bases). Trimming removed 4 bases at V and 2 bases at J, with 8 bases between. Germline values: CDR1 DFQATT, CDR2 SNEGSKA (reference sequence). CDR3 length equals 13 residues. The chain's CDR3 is CSATGTNTGELFF. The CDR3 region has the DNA TGCAGTGCTACCGGGACAAACACCGGGGAGCTGTTTTTT.

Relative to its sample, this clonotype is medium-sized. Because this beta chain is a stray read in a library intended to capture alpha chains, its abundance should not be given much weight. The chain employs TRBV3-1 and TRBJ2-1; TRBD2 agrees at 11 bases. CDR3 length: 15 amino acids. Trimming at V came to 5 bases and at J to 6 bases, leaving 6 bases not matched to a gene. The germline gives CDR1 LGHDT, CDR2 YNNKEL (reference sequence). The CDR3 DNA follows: TGTGCCAGCAGCTTGGGACTAGCGGCCCCCAATGAGCAGTTCTTC. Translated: CASSLGLAAPNEQFF.

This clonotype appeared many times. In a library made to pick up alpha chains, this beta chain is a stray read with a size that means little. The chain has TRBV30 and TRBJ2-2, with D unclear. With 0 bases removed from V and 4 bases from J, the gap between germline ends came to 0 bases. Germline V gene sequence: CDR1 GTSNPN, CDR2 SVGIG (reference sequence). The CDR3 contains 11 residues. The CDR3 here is CAWSVTGELFF. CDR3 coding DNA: TGTGCCTGGAGTGTCACCGGGGAGCTGTTTTTT.

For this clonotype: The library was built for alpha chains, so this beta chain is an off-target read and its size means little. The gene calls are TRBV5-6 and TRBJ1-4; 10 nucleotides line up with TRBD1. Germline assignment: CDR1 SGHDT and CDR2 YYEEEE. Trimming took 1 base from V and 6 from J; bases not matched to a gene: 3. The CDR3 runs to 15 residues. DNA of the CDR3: TGTGCCAGCAGCTTGTACGGGACAGGGGATGAAAAACTGTTTTTT. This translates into CASSLYGTGDEKLFF.